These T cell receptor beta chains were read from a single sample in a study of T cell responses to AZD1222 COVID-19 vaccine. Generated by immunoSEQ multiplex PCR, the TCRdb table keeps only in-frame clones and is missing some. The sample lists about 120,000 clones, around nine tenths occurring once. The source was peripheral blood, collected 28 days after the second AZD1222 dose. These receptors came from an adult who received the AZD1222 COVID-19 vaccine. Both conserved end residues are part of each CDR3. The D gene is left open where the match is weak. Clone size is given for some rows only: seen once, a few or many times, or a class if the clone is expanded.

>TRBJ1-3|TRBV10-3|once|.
TGTGCCATCAGTGAGGGCAACCGGGGAAACACCATATATTTT
CAISEGNRGNTIYF
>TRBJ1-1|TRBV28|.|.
TGTGCCAGCAGTGAACCGGGACCCGGGGTTACTGAAGCTTTCTTT
CASSEPGPGVTEAFF
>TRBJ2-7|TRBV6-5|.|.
TGTGCCAGCAGTTACCCCGGCACCTACGAGCAGTACTTC
CASSYPGTYEQYF
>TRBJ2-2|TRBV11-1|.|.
TGTGCCAGCAGCTTAGGTTCGGCCGGGGAGCTGTTTTTT
CASSLGSAGELFF
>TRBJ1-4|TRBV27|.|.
TGTGCCAGCAGCCATGGGGGACGGACAAATGAAAAACTGTTTTTT
CASSHGGRTNEKLFF
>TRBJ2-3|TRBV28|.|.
TGTGCCAGCAGTCCCCCGGGGTTGGAGGATACGCAGTATTTT
CASSPPGLEDTQYF
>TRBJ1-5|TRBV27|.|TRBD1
TGTGCCAGCAGTTTGACTTGGACAGGGGATCAGCCCCAGCATTTT
CASSLTWTGDQPQHF
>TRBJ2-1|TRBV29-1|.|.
TGCAGCGTATCCGCCCTGCGGGACAATGAGCAGTTCTTC
CSVSALRDNEQFF
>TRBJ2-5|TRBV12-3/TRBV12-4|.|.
TGTGCCAGCGTGAGGATCCTCCAAGAGACCCAGTACTTC
CASVRILQETQYF
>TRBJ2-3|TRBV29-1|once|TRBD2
TGCAGCGCCGCAGGGACTAGCGGCACAGATACGCAGTATTTT
CSAAGTSGTDTQYF
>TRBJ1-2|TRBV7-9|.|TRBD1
TGTGCCAGCAGCTTAGCGGGACAGGGGGCTTCTGGCTACACCTTC
CASSLAGQGASGYTF
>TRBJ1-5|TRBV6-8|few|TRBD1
TGTGCCAGCACCTGGGACAGGCGGGCCCAGCATTTT
CASTWDRRAQHF
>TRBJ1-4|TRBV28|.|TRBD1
TGTGCCAGCAGTGCCCGACAGGGAGGATGGGCTAATGAAAAACTGTTTTTT
CASSARQGGWANEKLFF
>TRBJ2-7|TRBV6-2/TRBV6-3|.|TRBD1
TGTGCCAGCAGTTACTCTCCGGGACAGGGAACGCAGGAGCAGTACTTC
CASSYSPGQGTQEQYF
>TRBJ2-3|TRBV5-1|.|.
TGCGCCAGCAGCTTACCGAGTAGCACAGATACGCAGTATTTT
CASSLPSSTDTQYF
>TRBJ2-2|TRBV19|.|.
TGTGCCAGTAGTATCTCGTTCTTGTGGGTCAGAAACACCGGGGAGCTGTTTTTT
CASSISFLWVRNTGELFF
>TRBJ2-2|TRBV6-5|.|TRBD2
TGTGCCAGCAGTCGGACTAGTCAGGGCGGGGAGCTGTTTTTT
CASSRTSQGGELFF
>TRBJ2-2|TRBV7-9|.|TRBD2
TGTGCCAGCAGCTTAGCGGCTAGCGGGGGGTTCACCGGGGAGCTGTTTTTT
CASSLAASGGFTGELFF
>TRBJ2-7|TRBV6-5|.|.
TGTGCCAGCAGTTTACAGGGTTTCGCCTACGAGCAGTACTTC
CASSLQGFAYEQYF
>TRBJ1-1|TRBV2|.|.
TGTGCCAGCATCTTGGACACCGGGACCGCGAACACTGAAGCTTTCTTT
CASILDTGTANTEAFF
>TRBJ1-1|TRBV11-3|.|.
TGTGCCAGCAGCTCTCCGCTGGGTGAAGCTTTCTTT
CASSSPLGEAFF
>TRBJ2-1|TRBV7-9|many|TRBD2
TGTGCCAGCAGCTTAGGCGCCCTGGGGGGGTACAATGAGCAGTTCTTC
CASSLGALGGYNEQFF
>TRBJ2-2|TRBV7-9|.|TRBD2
TGTGCCAGCAGCTTAGGTCCTAGCGGGGACACCGGGGAGCTGTTTTTT
CASSLGPSGDTGELFF
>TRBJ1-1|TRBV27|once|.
TGTGCCAGCTCTCTATTTCGAGCGACTGAAGCTTTCTTT
CASSLFRATEAFF
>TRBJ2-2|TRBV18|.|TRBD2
TGTGCCAGCTCATCACTAGCGGGAGCCGGGGAGCTGTTTTTT
CASSSLAGAGELFF
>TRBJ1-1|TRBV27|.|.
TGTGCCAGCAGTTTATCCAGGGAGACGGCCACTGAAGCTTTCTTT
CASSLSRETATEAFF
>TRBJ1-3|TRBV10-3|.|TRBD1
TGTGCCATCAAACCGGGACAGGGACTTGGAAACACCATATATTTT
CAIKPGQGLGNTIYF
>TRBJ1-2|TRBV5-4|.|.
TGTGCCAGCAGCTTGGACAGAATCTATGGCTACACCTTC
CASSLDRIYGYTF
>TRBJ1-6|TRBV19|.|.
TGTGCCAGTAGGGCCCGGGGCGATAATTCACCCCTCCACTTT
CASRARGDNSPLHF
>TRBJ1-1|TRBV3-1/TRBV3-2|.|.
TGTGCCAGCAGCATGGCGAGGAACACTGAAGCTTTCTTT
CASSMARNTEAFF
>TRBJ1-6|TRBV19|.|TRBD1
TGTGCCAGTAGAGGACAGGGGGTCAATAATTCACCCCTCCACTTT
CASRGQGVNNSPLHF
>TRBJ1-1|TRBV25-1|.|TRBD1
TGTGCCAGCAGTGAAAGGGGGCTCACTGAAGCTTTCTTT
CASSERGLTEAFF
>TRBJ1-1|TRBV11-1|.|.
TGTGCCAGCAGCCGGTACCAGCGGGACACTGAAGCTTTCTTT
CASSRYQRDTEAFF
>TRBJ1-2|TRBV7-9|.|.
TGTGCCAGCAGCTTAGCGGTGGGGGATGGCTACACCTTC
CASSLAVGDGYTF
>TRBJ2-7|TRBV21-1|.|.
TGTGCCAGCGACAGGGTCCCCTCCTACGAGCAGTACTTC
CASDRVPSYEQYF
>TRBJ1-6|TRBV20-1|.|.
TGCAGTGCTAGTTTCCCGGTTGGATCACCCCTCCACTTT
CSASFPVGSPLHF
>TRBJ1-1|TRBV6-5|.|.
TGTGCCAGCAGTCCTGGACGGCTGAACACTGAAGCTTTCTTT
CASSPGRLNTEAFF
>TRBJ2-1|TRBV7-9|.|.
TGTGCCAGCAGTCCCCGGAGCTCCTACAATGAGCAGTTCTTC
CASSPRSSYNEQFF
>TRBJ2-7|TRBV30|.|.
TGTGCCTGGAGTGTAACTTCCTACTACGAGCAGTACTTC
CAWSVTSYYEQYF
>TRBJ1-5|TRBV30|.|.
TGTGCCTGGAGTAGAAATAGCAATCAGCCCCAGCATTTT
CAWSRNSNQPQHF
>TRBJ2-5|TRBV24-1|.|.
TGTGCCACCAGTGACGGCGTACAAGAGACCCAGTACTTC
CATSDGVQETQYF
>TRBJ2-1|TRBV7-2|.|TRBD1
TGTGCCAGCAGCTGGGGACAGGGGGCCGTTCGGCAGTTCTTC
CASSWGQGAVRQFF
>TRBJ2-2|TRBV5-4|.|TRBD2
TGTGCCAGCACAGACGGGGCGGGAGTGAACACCGGGGAGCTGTTTTTT
CASTDGAGVNTGELFF
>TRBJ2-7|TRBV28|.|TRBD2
TGTGCCAGCAGTCGACTAGCGGGGACCTACGAGCAGTACTTC
CASSRLAGTYEQYF
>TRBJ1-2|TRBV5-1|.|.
TGCGCCAGCAGCTTGGGGCAGGCGGAAGGCTACACCTTC
CASSLGQAEGYTF
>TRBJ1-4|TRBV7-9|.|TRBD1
TGTGCCAGCAGCTCAGACAGGGACGCAACTAATGAAAAACTGTTTTTT
CASSSDRDATNEKLFF
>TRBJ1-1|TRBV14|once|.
TGTGCCAGCAGCCAAGATCGTGCCAGAGGCACTGAAGCTTTCTTT
CASSQDRARGTEAFF
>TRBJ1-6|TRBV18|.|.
TGTGCCAGCTCACCGGGTCTGCCTAATTCACCCCTCCACTTT
CASSPGLPNSPLHF
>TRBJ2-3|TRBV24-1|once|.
TGTGCCACCAGTGCTAGGGGACGCGGCACAGATACGCAGTATTTT
CATSARGRGTDTQYF
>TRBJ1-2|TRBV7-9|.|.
TGTGCCAGCAGCTCGGGCGGCTATGGCTACACCTTC
CASSSGGYGYTF